This paragraph covers one TCR beta chain sequence. What it binds is not known. Germline V gene lookup returns CDR1 DFQATT and CDR2 SNEGSKA (reference sequence). The CDR3 totals 11 residues. Trimming shortened V by 0 bases and J by 3 bases, and 3 bases separated the two germline ends. The sample comes from a study of long-term antiretroviral therapy in people with HIV. Study-level results: The blood, collected between about 2003 and 2017, was possibly taken under older ART regimens. CDR3 lengths in HIV samples spanned a narrower range than controls. Therapy changes, viral resistance and ART adherence were not documented in the available data.

Assay version v3.0 of immunoSEQ was used, and it was run at survey level. TCRdb's copy holds only in-frame clones and misses some; the assay was immunoSEQ multiplex PCR. The repertoire holds 15,000 or so clones, with 80% to 85% as singletons. Each donor provided at least one pre-ART PBMC sample and at least two post-ART PBMC samples. The chain carries TRBV20-1 and TRBJ2-7, with D hard to call. The sample was unsorted PBMCs, taken 1.8 years before starting antiretroviral therapy. The sequence came from a woman in her thirties or forties with HIV. The DNA of the CDR3 is TGCAGTGCTAGAGATCACTACGAGCAGTACTTC. This sequence encodes CSARDHYEQYF.